These 22 T cell receptor beta chains share one sample of origin, sequenced in a study of blood T cell repertoires in COVID-19. Clones were sequenced by immunoSEQ multiplex PCR, and TCRdb holds only the in-frame ones, with some missing. The data hold under 200,000 clones, with 85% to 90% observed a single time. The sequenced sample was peripheral blood. Receptors originate from a woman aged 80 or over with COVID-19, enrolled during active disease.

This chain joins TRBV4-3 and TRBJ1-5; 8 positions match TRBD1. The V gene's germline CDR1 is LGHNA and CDR2 YSLEER. The CDR3 runs 15 residues. V lost 0 bases, J lost 7 bases, and 5 bases stayed unmatched. CDR3 coding DNA: TGCGCCAGCAGCCAAGAATGGACAGGGTGGCAGCCCCAGCATTTT. As protein: CASSQEWTGWQPQHF.

J is TRBJ2-1 and V is TRBV19; maybe TRBD2 (6 bases). The CDR3 has 11 amino acids. Germline V CDR1 and CDR2: LNHDA, SQIVND (reference sequence). The V and J ends lost 5 bases and 9 bases respectively, with 8 bases between them. As DNA, the CDR3 is TGTGCCAGTAGTTACGGGGGTGAGCAGTTCTTC. This gives the protein CASSYGGEQFF.

The V and J genes are TRBV3-1 (or the pseudogene TRBV3-2) and TRBJ2-2, with 11 positions matching TRBD2. In germline, CDR1 is LGHDT, CDR2 YNNKEL (reference sequence). The CDR3 sequence is 16 residues long. The J segment lost 5 bases and the V segment lost 5 bases, leaving 7 bases of the junction unmatched. The CDR3 DNA reads TGTGCCAGCAGCTGGTGGACTAGCGGGCCTACCGGGGAGCTGTTTTTT. Its protein product is CASSWWTSGPTGELFF.

This clone came up a few times. The V call is TRBV19, the J call TRBJ2-2; the match to TRBD2 covers 8 bases. After removal of 6 bases from V and 2 bases from J, the junction contained 5 bases not matched to a gene. CDR3 length: 15 amino acids. CDR1 LNHDA and CDR2 SQIVND come from the germline V gene (reference sequence). The CDR3 DNA sequence: TGTGCCAGTAGCCTAGCGGGTTTTAACACCGGGGAGCTGTTTTTT. Its protein is CASSLAGFNTGELFF.

The chain joins TRBV7-9 to TRBJ2-3; 11 nucleotides agree with TRBD2. The CDR3 loop spans 16 amino acids. V gave up 5 bases and J gave up 4 bases; unmatched junction bases: 8. Per the germline V gene, CDR1 is SEHNR and CDR2 is FQNEAQ (reference sequence). This chain's CDR3 is CASSHRLAGSSDTQYF. Written as DNA, the CDR3 is TGTGCCAGCAGCCATCGACTAGCGGGATCGTCAGATACGCAGTATTTT.

This rearrangement joins TRBV15 to TRBJ2-7; 11 nucleotides line up with TRBD1. The ends lost 5 bases at V and 0 bases at J; junction bases unmatched: 3. The CDR3 has 15 amino acids. Germline CDR1 LNHNV, CDR2 YYDKDF (reference sequence). The CDR3 DNA sequence: TGTGCCACCAGCGAGGGGACAGGGGGCTCCTACGAGCAGTACTTC. It specifies CATSEGTGGSYEQYF.

The rearrangement joins TRBV7-3 to TRBJ2-1, with 7 bases matching TRBD2. V dropped 3 bases and J dropped 7; count of bases not matched to a gene: 9. The CDR3 has 15 amino acids. Germline CDR1 SGHTA, CDR2 FQGTGA. CDR3 loop: CASSFGGSRPNEQFF. The CDR3 DNA sequence: TGTGCCAGCAGCTTTGGCGGGAGCCGCCCAAATGAGCAGTTCTTC.

Only one count was recorded for this clone. The chain has TRBV6-5 and TRBJ2-1, with 9 positions matching TRBD2. The CDR3 totals 15 residues. Trimming at V came to 1 base and at J to 6 bases, leaving 4 bases not matched to a gene. The germline V gene encodes CDR1 MNHEY and CDR2 SVGAGI. CDR3 bases: TGTGCCAGCAGTTACTTCGCGGGAGGGGGCAATGAGCAGTTCTTC. It translates to CASSYFAGGGNEQFF.

As regards this clone: The sample contains more than one DNA sequence encoding this CDR3. The rearrangement links TRBV18 to TRBJ1-5, with unresolved D. Germline V lookup: CDR1 KGHSH, CDR2 LQKENI. V lost 3 bases and J 4 bases, leaving 10 bases between the germline ends. CDR3 length: 14 residues. The CDR3 DNA sequence: TGTGCCAGCTCACCTCGGGAAGGAAATCAGCCCCAGCATTTT. Protein product: CASSPREGNQPQHF.

V is TRBV6-5 and J is TRBJ2-4; D possibly corresponds to TRBD2 (6 bases). Deletions cut 6 bases from V and 1 base from J, with 7 bases between. The germline CDR1 and CDR2 sequences are MNHEY and SVGAGI. The CDR3 is made up of 13 amino acids. CDR3 region: CASRAGAKNIQYF. The CDR3 DNA reads TGTGCCAGCAGGGCGGGGGCCAAAAACATTCAGTACTTC.

This clone showed up just once. J is TRBJ2-1 and V is TRBV3-1 (or the pseudogene TRBV3-2), with D perhaps matching TRBD2 (6 bases). V was shortened by 1 base and J by 11 bases, with 15 bases between the two germline ends. The CDR3 length is 14 residues. CDR1 and CDR2 from the germline V gene are LGHDT and YNNKEL (reference sequence). The CDR3 region is CASSQGRDGIQQFF. CDR3 coding DNA: TGTGCCAGCAGCCAAGGGCGGGACGGAATACAGCAGTTCTTC.

A single count supports this clone. The chain uses TRBV27 and TRBJ2-2; TRBD1 matches 7 bases. The germline gives CDR1 MNHEY, CDR2 SMNVEV (reference sequence). The CDR3 has 13 amino acids. The ends lost 6 bases at V and 7 bases at J; junction bases unmatched: 5. In DNA, the CDR3 is TGTGCCAGCAGCGCACAGGGGAACGGGGAGCTGTTTTTT. It translates to CASSAQGNGELFF.

This clone showed up just once. The chain recombines TRBV7-2 with TRBJ2-5; TRBD2 agrees at 7 bases. Per germline, CDR1 SGHTA and CDR2 FQGNSA. The V gene end was trimmed by 6 bases and the J gene end by 12 bases; junction bases not matched to a gene: 13. CDR3 length: 13 amino acids. The CDR3: CASSMGGRASEYF. For the CDR3, the DNA is TGTGCCAGCAGTATGGGAGGGAGGGCCTCTGAGTACTTC. Filled out from reference TRBV7-2 and TRBJ2-5, the complete variable domain reads GAGVSQSPSNKVTEKGKDVELRCDPISGHTALYWYRQSLGQGLEFLIYFQGNSAPDKSGLPSDRFSAERTGGSVSTLTIQRTQQEDSAVYLCASSMGGRASEYFGPGTRLLVL.

The chain recombines TRBV4-3 with TRBJ2-6, with D possibly matching TRBD1 (5 bases). Per germline, CDR1 LGHNA and CDR2 YSLEER. The CDR3 sequence is 16 residues long. Trimming stripped 4 bases from V and 2 bases from J, with 12 bases between. CDR3 nucleotides: TGCGCCAGCAGCCTAAATTTAGGGGCTGGGGCCAACGTCCTGACTTTC. The encoded protein is CASSLNLGAGANVLTF.

This clone was picked up one time. The V call is TRBV11-1, the J call TRBJ2-7; possible D gene TRBD2, 6 bases. Germline lookup yields CDR1 SGHAT and CDR2 FQDESV (reference sequence). Trimming took 6 bases from V and 1 from J, leaving 16 bases between them. CDR3 length: 15 amino acids. CDR3 amino acids: CASSSSGTPSYEQYF. The CDR3 DNA reads TGTGCCAGCAGTTCCTCCGGGACTCCTTCCTACGAGCAGTACTTC. Full variable domain (outside the CDR3, taken from reference TRBV11-1 and TRBJ2-7): EAEVAQSPRYKITEKSQAVAFWCDPISGHATLYWYRQILGQGPELLVQFQDESVVDDSQLPKDRFSAERLKGVDSTLKIQPAELGDSAMYLCASSSSGTPSYEQYFGPGTRLTVT.

This clone occurred a few times. The V gene is TRBV28, the J gene TRBJ2-3; D unclear. The CDR3 runs 11 residues. Germline assignment: CDR1 MDHEN and CDR2 SYDVKM. Trimming took 7 bases from V and 6 from J, leaving 8 bases between them. CDR3 residues: CASTTADTQYF. The DNA of the CDR3 is TGTGCCAGCACTACTGCGGATACGCAGTATTTT.

This chain joins TRBV5-4 and TRBJ2-2, with TRBD2 matching 10 bases. V lost 4 bases, J lost 0 bases, and 3 bases stayed unmatched. The CDR3 covers 16 residues. Germline lookup yields CDR1 SGHNT and CDR2 YYREEE (reference sequence). CDR3 in DNA: TGTGCCAGCAGCCGGACTAGCGGCGCGAACACCGGGGAGCTGTTTTTT. Translated: CASSRTSGANTGELFF. Drawing the rest from reference TRBV5-4 and TRBJ2-2, the complete variable domain is ETGVTQSPTHLIKTRGQQVTLRCSSQSGHNTVSWYQQALGQGPQFIFQYYREEENGRGNFPPRFSGLQFPNYSSELNVNALELDDSALYLCASSRTSGANTGELFFGEGSRLTVL.

The V call is TRBV5-4, the J call TRBJ1-3; D unresolved. CDR3 length: 14 amino acids. Looked up from germline, CDR1 is SGHNT and CDR2 is YYREEE (reference sequence). Deletions cut 1 base from V and 2 bases from J, with 7 bases between. DNA for the CDR3: TGTGCCAGCAGCTTGTACGGGGCTGGAAACACCATATATTTT. Translated, it gives CASSLYGAGNTIYF.

This chain links TRBV6-6 with TRBJ2-5; D possibly corresponds to TRBD2 (5 bases). The CDR3 runs 12 residues. V was pared by 5 bases and J by 7 bases, with 11 bases between. From germline, CDR1 is MNHNY and CDR2 SVGAGI (reference sequence). Here the CDR3 DNA reads TGTGCCAGCAGTCCGACCCGGGGGACCCAGTACTTC. The encoded protein is CASSPTRGTQYF.

V gene TRBV5-6 combines with J gene TRBJ2-7; 7 bases map to TRBD1. Per germline, CDR1 SGHDT and CDR2 YYEEEE. Trimming cost V 3 bases and J 2 bases; bases outside gene matches: 2. The CDR3 contains 13 residues. CDR3 residues: CASSSQGAYEQYF. CDR3 in DNA: TGTGCCAGCAGCTCGCAGGGGGCCTACGAGCAGTACTTC.

V and J are TRBV5-5 and TRBJ1-1; D not resolved. This CDR3 region has 12 residues. V was cut by 0 bases and J by 10 bases, with 10 bases left in between. The germline gives CDR1 SGHKS, CDR2 YYEKEE (reference sequence). The CDR3: CASSLARVGAFF. In DNA, the CDR3 is TGTGCCAGCAGCTTGGCCCGGGTAGGAGCTTTCTTT.

The chain couples TRBV6-2 or TRBV6-3 to TRBJ2-2, with D possibly matching TRBD2 (5 bases). Trimming shortened V by 0 bases and J by 3 bases, and 11 bases separated the two germline ends. Germline CDR1 is MNHEY and CDR2 is SVGEGT. This CDR3 is 16 amino acids long. The CDR3 DNA follows: TGTGCCAGCAGTTACTCGTTACGGGATCACACCGGGGAGCTGTTTTTT. As protein: CASSYSLRDHTGELFF.